Listed here are 21 T cell receptor beta chains from one sample, sequenced in a study of blood T cell repertoires in COVID-19. Measured with immunoSEQ multiplex PCR; TCRdb has only the in-frame clones, and not every one. The data contain about 130,000 clones, roughly 72% of them singletons. The sample consisted of peripheral blood. These receptors came from a human donor in a cohort sampled during active COVID-19.

The rearrangement links TRBV3-1 (or the pseudogene TRBV3-2) to TRBJ1-1; a weak D match, TRBD1 (5 bases). The germline V and J ends were trimmed by 1 base and 2 bases, with 11 bases remaining between them. CDR1 and CDR2 (germline): LGHDT, YNNKEL (reference sequence). This CDR3 has 15 residues. DNA of the CDR3: TGTGCCAGCAGCCAAGTGAGACAGCCTAACACTGAAGCTTTCTTT. It encodes CASSQVRQPNTEAFF.

V is TRBV30 and J is TRBJ1-2; D gene ambiguous. Trimming took off 0 bases at V and 4 bases at J, with 18 bases between the two ends. Germline values: CDR1 GTSNPN, CDR2 SVGIG (reference sequence). The CDR3 is made up of 16 amino acids. CDR3 nucleotides: TGTGCCTGGAGTGTACCCCGCGGCTGGGAGCCCTATGGCTACACCTTC. It translates to CAWSVPRGWEPYGYTF.

This clone was seen once. The chain carries TRBV11-2 and TRBJ1-4; D is unclear. Germline V gene sequence: CDR1 SGHAT, CDR2 FQNNGV. The CDR3 sequence is 16 residues long. Deletions cut 5 bases from V and 3 bases from J, with 16 bases between. CDR3 bases: TGTGCCAGCAGCACACCCCGGACGGACTCTAATGAAAAACTGTTTTTT. Protein: CASSTPRTDSNEKLFF. Looking up the rest from reference TRBV11-2 and TRBJ1-4 gives the full variable domain: EAGVAQSPRYKIIEKRQSVAFWCNPISGHATLYWYQQILGQGPKLLIQFQNNGVVDDSQLPKDRFSAERLKGVDSTLKIQPAKLEDSAVYLCASSTPRTDSNEKLFFGSGTQLSVL.

V usage is TRBV19 and J usage is TRBJ1-2; 9 positions match TRBD1. Germline-derived CDR1 and CDR2 are LNHDA and SQIVND (reference sequence). The CDR3 totals 17 residues. The ends lost 0 bases at V and 6 bases at J; junction bases unmatched: 11. CDR3: CASSIDLRGQGGDGYTF. The CDR3 nucleotides are TGTGCCAGTAGTATAGATCTCCGGGGACAGGGCGGGGATGGCTACACCTTC. The complete variable domain, with remaining parts taken from reference TRBV19 and TRBJ1-2, reads DGGITQSPKYLFRKEGQNVTLSCEQNLNHDAMYWYRQDPGQGLRLIYYSQIVNDFQKGDIAEGYSVSREKKESFPLTVTSAQKNPTAFYLCASSIDLRGQGGDGYTFGSGTRLTVV.

The chain has TRBV6-5 and TRBJ2-7; 7 nucleotides agree with TRBD1. J gave up 6 bases and V 6 bases, and 2 bases lay outside the gene matches. Germline V gene lookup returns CDR1 MNHEY and CDR2 SVGAGI. This CDR3 is built from 11 residues. DNA of the CDR3: TGTGCCAGCAGCCGACAGGGCGAGCAGTACTTC. Residues: CASSRQGEQYF.

The genes are TRBV29-1 and TRBJ2-5; 10 bases are shared with TRBD2. The CDR3 is 14 residues long. From germline, CDR1 is SQVTM and CDR2 ANQGSEA. V was pared by 6 bases and J by 4 bases, with 8 bases of the junction left unmatched. The CDR3, as DNA: TGCAGCGTCGTTAGCGGGGGGAGAGGAGAGACCCAGTACTTC. Encoded protein: CSVVSGGRGETQYF. Variable domain in full (rest from reference TRBV29-1 and TRBJ2-5): SAVISQKPSRDICQRGTSLTIQCQVDSQVTMMFWYRQQPGQSLTLIATANQGSEATYESGFVIDKFPISRPNLTFSTLTVSNMSPEDSSIYLCSVVSGGRGETQYFGPGTRLLVL.

This clone occurred a few times. The chain employs TRBV2 and TRBJ2-1; the D gene is possibly TRBD1 (6 bases). The germline V gene encodes CDR1 SNHLY and CDR2 FYNNEI. V lost 7 bases to trimming and J lost 7 bases, with 17 bases between them. The CDR3 extends over 14 amino acids. The CDR3 DNA is TGTGCCAGCAAATTAGGACAGATGGGGAATGAGCAGTTCTTC. This translates into CASKLGQMGNEQFF.

The chain uses TRBV7-9 and TRBJ2-5, with TRBD2 matching 11 bases. CDR3 length equals 15 residues. The V segment lost 7 bases and the J segment 3 bases; nucleotides outside the gene matches: 7. From germline, CDR1 is SEHNR and CDR2 FQNEAQ (reference sequence). The CDR3 DNA reads as TGTGCCAGCATTCGGGGGGGACTAGCGGAAGAGACCCAGTACTTC. This sequence encodes CASIRGGLAEETQYF.

The V gene is TRBV23-1, the J gene TRBJ1-5; possible D gene TRBD1, 5 bases. TRBV23-1 is sorted into the ORF group, with uncertain function. V lost 4 bases and J lost 3, with 10 bases in between. The CDR3 length is 14 residues. This CDR3 reads CASSPDRPNQPQHF. CDR3 DNA: TGCGCCAGCAGTCCCGACAGACCCAATCAGCCCCAGCATTTT.

The chain links TRBV5-6 to TRBJ2-3, with a weak D call TRBD1 (5 bases). The CDR3 loop spans 13 amino acids. The V end lost 1 base, the J end lost 6 bases, and 9 bases lay between the germline ends. The germline V gene has CDR1 SGHDT and CDR2 YYEEEE. CDR3 sequence: CASSLQGGDTQYF. The CDR3 nucleotides are TGTGCCAGCAGCTTGCAGGGCGGCGATACGCAGTATTTT.

The chain couples TRBV6-6 to TRBJ2-1; no firm D call. Trimming pared 0 bases from V and 1 base from J, leaving 7 bases between. The CDR3 has 15 amino acids. CDR1 and CDR2 from the germline V gene are MNHNY and SVGAGI (reference sequence). The CDR3 reads CASSYSTRSYNEQFF. In DNA form, the CDR3 reads TGTGCCAGCAGTTACTCGACAAGATCCTACAATGAGCAGTTCTTC.

The chain recombines TRBV27 with TRBJ2-7; D is possibly TRBD1 (6 bases). The CDR3 is 14 amino acids. V was pared by 2 bases and J by 2 bases, with 10 bases between. Germline CDR1 and CDR2: MNHEY and SMNVEV (reference sequence). The CDR3 bases are TGTGCCAGCAGTTTAACAGGGCCCGCCTACGAGCAGTACTTC. Translating it yields CASSLTGPAYEQYF.

The chain links TRBV5-1 to TRBJ2-3; D unresolved. The germline gives CDR1 SGHRS, CDR2 YFSETQ. Between the trimmed V and J ends, which lost 0 bases and 0 bases, there was a span of 5 bases. The CDR3 runs to 14 residues. The CDR3 region is CASSLAQSTDTQYF. Here the CDR3 DNA reads TGCGCCAGCAGCTTGGCCCAGAGCACAGATACGCAGTATTTT.

The V call is TRBV30, the J call TRBJ2-7, with D unclear. Germline V gene data show CDR1 as GTSNPN and CDR2 as SVGIG (reference sequence). V dropped 2 bases and J dropped 5 bases, with 7 bases sitting between them. This CDR3 has 11 amino acids. The DNA of the CDR3 is TGTGCCTGGAGTTCCCTTAACGAGCAGTACTTC. Translation gives CAWSSLNEQYF.

The rearrangement joins TRBV27 to TRBJ2-6; TRBD2 is a possible D gene (5 bases). Germline assignment: CDR1 MNHEY and CDR2 SMNVEV (reference sequence). V was clipped by 7 bases and J by 0 bases, with 25 bases between them. This CDR3 comprises 20 residues. The CDR3 region is CASTTLLIEGTRSGANVLTF. The CDR3 nucleotides read TGTGCCAGCACTACCCTCCTGATTGAGGGAACCCGCTCTGGGGCCAACGTCCTGACTTTC. The full variable domain, rest sourced from reference TRBV27 and TRBJ2-6, is EAQVTQNPRYLITVTGKKLTVTCSQNMNHEYMSWYRQDPGLGLRQIYYSMNVEVTDKGDVPEGYKVSRKEKRNFPLILESPSPNQTSLYFCASTTLLIEGTRSGANVLTFGAGSRLTVL.

This clone was observed a few times. The chain is built from TRBV5-1 and TRBJ2-2, with D tentatively TRBD1 (6 bases). Germline assignment: CDR1 SGHRS and CDR2 YFSETQ. The CDR3 has 14 amino acids. Trimming cost V 6 bases and J 1 base, with 10 bases left between them. Here the CDR3 reads CASTWTVNTGELFF. As DNA, the CDR3 is TGCGCCAGCACCTGGACAGTGAACACCGGGGAGCTGTTTTTT. Based on the CDR3 plus reference TRBV5-1 and TRBJ2-2, the full variable domain is KAGVTQTPRYLIKTRGQQVTLSCSPISGHRSVSWYQQTPGQGLQFLFEYFSETQRNKGNFPGRFSGRQFSNSRSEMNVSTLELGDSALYLCASTWTVNTGELFFGEGSRLTVL.

The CDR3 bases are TGCGCCAGCAGCCCACAGGCAGGTCCCTACGAGCAGTACTTC. It translates to CASSPQAGPYEQYF. The chain couples TRBV4-1 to TRBJ2-7, with a weak D call TRBD1 (5 bases). The CDR3 is 14 amino acids. V lost 4 bases, J lost 2 bases, and 12 bases lay in between. CDR1 is MGHRA and CDR2 is YSYEKL in the germline V gene.

The chain couples TRBV5-1 to TRBJ1-1; D not resolved. The germline V gene encodes CDR1 SGHRS and CDR2 YFSETQ. The CDR3 extends over 13 amino acids. The V gene lost 2 bases and the J gene lost 1 base, with 6 bases spanning the gap. Here the CDR3 reads CASSFEGNTEAFF. The DNA for the CDR3 is TGCGCCAGCAGCTTTGAGGGGAACACTGAAGCTTTCTTT.

The genes are TRBV7-9 and TRBJ1-6; D might be TRBD1 (6 bases). Germline V gene sequence: CDR1 SEHNR, CDR2 FQNEAQ (reference sequence). The CDR3 totals 14 residues. Trimming took off 5 bases at V and 10 bases at J, with 15 bases between the two ends. The DNA for the CDR3 is TGTGCCAGCAGCACCCGACAGGAGAACTCACCCCTCCACTTT. Its translation is CASSTRQENSPLHF. The whole variable domain, remainder taken from reference TRBV7-9 and TRBJ1-6, is DTGVSQNPRHKITKRGQNVTFRCDPISEHNRLYWYRQTLGQGPEFLTYFQNEAQLEKSRLLSDRFSAERPKGSFSTLEIQRTEQGDSAMYLCASSTRQENSPLHFGNGTRLTVT.

The chain couples TRBV4-1 to TRBJ2-4; 8 nucleotides align to TRBD2. Trimming cost V 2 bases and J 0 bases; bases outside gene matches: 9. CDR3 size: 18 residues. Germline V CDR1 and CDR2: MGHRA, YSYEKL. The CDR3 nucleotides are TGCGCCAGCAGCCAAACTAGAGCGGGGGACCTAGCCAAAAACATTCAGTACTTC. This sequence encodes CASSQTRAGDLAKNIQYF.

The chain joins TRBV19 to TRBJ1-1, with 9 bases that match TRBD1. Germline CDR1 is LNHDA and CDR2 is SQIVND (reference sequence). V shed 1 base, J shed 4 bases, and the junction held 10 bases outside the gene matches. The CDR3 extends over 17 amino acids. CDR3 coding DNA: TGTGCCAGTAGTATAGGGGCAGGGACAGGGCGCGGCACTGAAGCTTTCTTT. Its translation: CASSIGAGTGRGTEAFF.